The 4 T cell receptor beta chains below were found in one sample sequenced in a study of blood T cell repertoires in COVID-19. The assay was immunoSEQ multiplex PCR, and TCRdb's table has in-frame clones only and misses some. The profile shows more than 350,000 clones, 70% to 90% of them singletons. Source material: peripheral blood. These receptors were collected from a woman aged 25 to 39 with COVID-19, enrolled during active disease.

This clone was counted a few times. The chain has TRBV5-1 and TRBJ2-2, with 10 bases lining up with TRBD2. V lost 4 bases to trimming and J lost 5 bases; unmatched junction nucleotides: 5. CDR1 is SGHRS and CDR2 is YFSETQ in the germline V gene. The CDR3 covers 15 residues. CDR3 sequence reads: CASSPSGRGTGELFF. CDR3 DNA: TGCGCCAGCAGCCCCAGCGGGAGGGGGACCGGGGAGCTGTTTTTT.

This clone was detected once. V is TRBV3-1 (or the pseudogene TRBV3-2) and J is TRBJ2-7; 7 nucleotides line up with TRBD2. CDR3 length: 13 amino acids. Germline CDR1 reads LGHDT; CDR2 reads YNNKEL (reference sequence). V shed 2 bases, J shed 6 bases, and the junction held 4 bases outside the gene matches. CDR3 in DNA: TGTGCCAGCAGCCAAAGTCCGGGGGGCGAGCAGTACTTC. It codes for CASSQSPGGEQYF.

This chain connects TRBV2 to TRBJ2-3; 10 bases fit TRBD1. This CDR3 has 15 residues. CDR1 is SNHLY and CDR2 is FYNNEI in the germline V gene. With 4 bases clipped from V and 3 bases from J, the junction kept 4 bases outside the gene matches. The CDR3 DNA sequence: TGTGCCAGCAGTGTGGGGACAGGGGTAACAGATACGCAGTATTTT. Translating gives CASSVGTGVTDTQYF.

This chain uses TRBV5-4 with TRBJ1-5; weak D call: TRBD1 (6 bases). The CDR3 has 15 amino acids. CDR1 and CDR2 from the germline V gene are SGHNT and YYREEE (reference sequence). V dropped 4 bases and J dropped 4 bases, with 15 bases sitting between them. In DNA, the CDR3 is TGTGCCAGCAGCGTCTGGAGGGGGGGGAATCAGCCCCAGCATTTT. It encodes CASSVWRGGNQPQHF.